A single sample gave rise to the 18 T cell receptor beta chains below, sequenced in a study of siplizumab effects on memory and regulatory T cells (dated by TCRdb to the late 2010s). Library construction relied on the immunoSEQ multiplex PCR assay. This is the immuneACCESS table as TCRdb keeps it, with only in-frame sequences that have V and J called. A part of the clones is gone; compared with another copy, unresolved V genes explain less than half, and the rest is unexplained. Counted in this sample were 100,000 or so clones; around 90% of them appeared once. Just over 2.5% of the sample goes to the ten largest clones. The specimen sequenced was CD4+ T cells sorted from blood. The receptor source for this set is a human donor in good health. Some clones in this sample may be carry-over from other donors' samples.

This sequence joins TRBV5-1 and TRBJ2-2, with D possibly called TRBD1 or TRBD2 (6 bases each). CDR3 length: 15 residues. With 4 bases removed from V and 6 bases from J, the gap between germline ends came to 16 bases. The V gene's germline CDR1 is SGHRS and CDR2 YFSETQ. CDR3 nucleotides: TGCGCCAGCAGCAAGGTGGCCGGGGGCGCCGGGGAGCTGTTTTTT. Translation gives CASSKVAGGAGELFF.

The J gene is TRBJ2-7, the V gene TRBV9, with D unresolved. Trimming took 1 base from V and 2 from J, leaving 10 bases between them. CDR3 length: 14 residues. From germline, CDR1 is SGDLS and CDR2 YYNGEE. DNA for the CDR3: TGTGCCAGCAGCGTAAGATTCGAAGCCTACGAGCAGTACTTC. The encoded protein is CASSVRFEAYEQYF. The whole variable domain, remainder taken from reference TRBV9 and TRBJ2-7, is DSGVTQTPKHLITATGQRVTLRCSPRSGDLSVYWYQQSLDQGLQFLIQYYNGEERAKGNILERFSAQQFPDLHSELNLSSLELGDSALYFCASSVRFEAYEQYFGPGTRLTVT.

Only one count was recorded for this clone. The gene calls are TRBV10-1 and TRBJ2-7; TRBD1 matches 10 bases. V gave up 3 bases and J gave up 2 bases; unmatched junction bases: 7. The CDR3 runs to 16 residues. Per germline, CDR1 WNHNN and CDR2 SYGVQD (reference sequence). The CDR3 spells CASSERGQGVTYEQYF. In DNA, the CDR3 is TGCGCCAGCAGTGAACGTGGACAGGGGGTCACCTACGAGCAGTACTTC.

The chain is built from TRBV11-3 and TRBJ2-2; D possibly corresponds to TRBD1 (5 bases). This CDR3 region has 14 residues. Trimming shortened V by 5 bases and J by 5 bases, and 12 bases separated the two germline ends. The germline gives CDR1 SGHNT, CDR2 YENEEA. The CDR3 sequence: CASSLLTGTGELFF. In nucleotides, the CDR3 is TGTGCCAGCAGCCTTCTTACAGGAACCGGGGAGCTGTTTTTT.

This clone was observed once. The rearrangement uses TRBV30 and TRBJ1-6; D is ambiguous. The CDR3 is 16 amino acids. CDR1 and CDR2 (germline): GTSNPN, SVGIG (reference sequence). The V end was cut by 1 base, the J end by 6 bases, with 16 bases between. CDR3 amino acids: CAWSAAGVSGNSPLHF. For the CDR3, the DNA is TGTGCCTGGAGTGCAGCTGGGGTCTCTGGTAATTCACCCCTCCACTTT. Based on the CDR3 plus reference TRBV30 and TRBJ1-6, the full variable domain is SQTIHQWPATLVQPVGSPLSLECTVEGTSNPNLYWYRQAAGRGLQLLFYSVGIGQISSEVPQNLSASRPQDRQFILSSKKLLLSDSGFYLCAWSAAGVSGNSPLHFGNGTRLTVT.

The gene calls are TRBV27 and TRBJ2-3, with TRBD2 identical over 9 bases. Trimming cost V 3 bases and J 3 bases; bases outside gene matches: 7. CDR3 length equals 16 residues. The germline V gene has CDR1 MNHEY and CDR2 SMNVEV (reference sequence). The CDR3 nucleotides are TGTGCCAGCAGTTTCGGTGCGGGAGGGTTTACAGATACGCAGTATTTT. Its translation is CASSFGAGGFTDTQYF.

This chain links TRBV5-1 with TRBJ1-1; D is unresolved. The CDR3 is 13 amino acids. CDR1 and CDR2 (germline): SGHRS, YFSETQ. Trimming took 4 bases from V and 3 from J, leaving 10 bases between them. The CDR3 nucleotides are TGCGCCAGCAGCACGACGGCTGACACTGAAGCTTTCTTT. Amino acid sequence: CASSTTADTEAFF.

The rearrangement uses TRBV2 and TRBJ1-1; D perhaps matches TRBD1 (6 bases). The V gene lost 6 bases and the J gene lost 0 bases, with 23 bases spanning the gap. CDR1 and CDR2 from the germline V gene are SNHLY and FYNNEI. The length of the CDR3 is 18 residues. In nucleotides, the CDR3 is TGTGCCAGCAGCGAGGTGCGATTTGGGGGCAGTTTGAACACTGAAGCTTTCTTT. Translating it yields CASSEVRFGGSLNTEAFF.

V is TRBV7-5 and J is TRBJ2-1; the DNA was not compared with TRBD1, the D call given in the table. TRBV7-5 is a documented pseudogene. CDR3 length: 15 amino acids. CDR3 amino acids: CARSSPVRHYNEQFF. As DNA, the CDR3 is TGTGCCAGAAGCTCACCAGTTCGACACTACAATGAGCAGTTCTTC.

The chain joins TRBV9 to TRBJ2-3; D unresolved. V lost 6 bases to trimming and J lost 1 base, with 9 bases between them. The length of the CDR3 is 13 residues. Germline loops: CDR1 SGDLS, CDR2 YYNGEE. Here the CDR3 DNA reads TGTGCCAGCACCCCGGGTGGCACAGATACGCAGTATTTT. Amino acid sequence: CASTPGGTDTQYF.

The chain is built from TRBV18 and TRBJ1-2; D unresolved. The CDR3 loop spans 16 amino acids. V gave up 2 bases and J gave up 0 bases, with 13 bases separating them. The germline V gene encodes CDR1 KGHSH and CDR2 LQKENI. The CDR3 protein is CASSPGSGSSNYGYTF. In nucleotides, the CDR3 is TGTGCCAGCTCACCAGGTTCCGGCAGTTCTAACTATGGCTACACCTTC. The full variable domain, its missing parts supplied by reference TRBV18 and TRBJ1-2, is NAGVMQNPRHLVRRRGQEARLRCSPMKGHSHVYWYRQLPEEGLKFMVYLQKENIIDESGMPKERFSAEFPKEGPSILRIQQVVRGDSAAYFCASSPGSGSSNYGYTFGSGTRLTVV.

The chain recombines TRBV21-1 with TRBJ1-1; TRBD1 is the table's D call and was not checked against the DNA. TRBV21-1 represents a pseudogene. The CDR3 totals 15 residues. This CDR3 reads CASSLWDRVDTEAFF. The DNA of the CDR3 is TGTGCCAGCAGCCTATGGGACAGGGTGGACACTGAAGCTTTCTTT.

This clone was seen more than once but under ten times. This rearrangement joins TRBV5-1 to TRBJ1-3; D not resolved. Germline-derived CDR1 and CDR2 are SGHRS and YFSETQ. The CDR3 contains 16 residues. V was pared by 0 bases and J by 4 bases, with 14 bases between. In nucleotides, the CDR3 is TGCGCCAGCAGCTTGGATTCCGGGTCGTCAGGAAACACCATATATTTT. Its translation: CASSLDSGSSGNTIYF.

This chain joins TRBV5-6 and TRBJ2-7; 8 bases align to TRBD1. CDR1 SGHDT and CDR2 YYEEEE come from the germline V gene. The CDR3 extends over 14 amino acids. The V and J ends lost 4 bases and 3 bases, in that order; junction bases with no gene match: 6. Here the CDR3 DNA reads TGTGCCAGCAGCAGCGGACAGGGATTCTACGAGCAGTACTTC. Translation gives CASSSGQGFYEQYF.

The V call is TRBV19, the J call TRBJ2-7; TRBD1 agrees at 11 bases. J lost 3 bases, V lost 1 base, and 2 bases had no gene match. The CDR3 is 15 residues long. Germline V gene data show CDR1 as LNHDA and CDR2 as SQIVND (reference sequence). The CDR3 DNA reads TGTGCCAGTAGTATAGCTGGGACAGGGGGCTACGAGCAGTACTTC. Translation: CASSIAGTGGYEQYF.

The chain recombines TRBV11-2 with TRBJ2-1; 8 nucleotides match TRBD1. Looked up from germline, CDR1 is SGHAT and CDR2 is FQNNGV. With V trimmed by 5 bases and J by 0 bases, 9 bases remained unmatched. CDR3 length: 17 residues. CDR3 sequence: CASSPRTGTSSYNEQFF. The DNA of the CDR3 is TGTGCCAGCAGCCCAAGGACAGGGACGAGCTCCTACAATGAGCAGTTCTTC.

Here the CDR3 DNA reads TGTGCCAGTAGCGTGACAGGGCGCAATCAGCCCCAGCATTTT. Protein sequence: CASSVTGRNQPQHF. The chain employs TRBV19 and TRBJ1-5; 7 positions agree with TRBD1. This CDR3 has 14 residues. Losses at the gene ends were 6 bases for V and 2 bases for J; bases not matched to a gene: 4. The V gene's germline CDR1 is LNHDA and CDR2 SQIVND (reference sequence). The variable domain in full, with the rest retrieved from reference TRBV19 and TRBJ1-5, is DGGITQSPKYLFRKEGQNVTLSCEQNLNHDAMYWYRQDPGQGLRLIYYSQIVNDFQKGDIAEGYSVSREKKESFPLTVTSAQKNPTAFYLCASSVTGRNQPQHFGDGTRLSIL.

The CDR3 nucleotides are TGTGCCAGCAGCTTCGCGCAGGGGAACGAGCAGTACTTC. Translation gives CASSFAQGNEQYF. The chain is built from TRBV5-8 and TRBJ2-7; a weak D match, TRBD1 (6 bases). The CDR3 loop spans 13 amino acids. The germline V gene has CDR1 SGHTS and CDR2 YDEGEE. V dropped 2 bases and J dropped 5 bases, with 11 bases sitting between them.